These 25 T cell receptor beta chains share one sample of origin, sequenced in a study of blood T cell repertoires in COVID-19. TCRdb's copy holds only in-frame clones and misses some; the assay was immunoSEQ multiplex PCR. The table records a few hundred thousand clones, about nine tenths of them present only once. The sequenced sample consisted of peripheral blood. The source of these receptors is a person aged 18 to 35 with COVID-19, enrolled during active disease.

The CDR3 spells CASRVGVWGYTF. CDR3 DNA: TGTGCCAGCAGGGTCGGGGTGTGGGGCTACACCTTC. The chain employs TRBV28 and TRBJ1-2; D not resolved. Trimming shortened V by 6 bases and J by 8 bases, and 13 bases separated the two germline ends. Germline V gene lookup returns CDR1 MDHEN and CDR2 SYDVKM. This CDR3 is built from 12 residues.

The chain is built from TRBV14 and TRBJ1-1; 7 bases agree with TRBD1. There are 13 residues in the CDR3. J gave up 4 bases and V 3 bases, and 2 bases lay outside the gene matches. Germline CDR1 is SGHDN and CDR2 is FVKESK. The DNA for the CDR3 is TGTGCCAGCAGCCAGGACAGGAGCACTGAAGCTTTCTTT. Its translation: CASSQDRSTEAFF.

The chain has TRBV5-4 and TRBJ2-7; 10 bases match TRBD2. After removal of 1 base from V and 3 bases from J, the junction contained 4 bases not matched to a gene. Germline values: CDR1 SGHNT, CDR2 YYREEE (reference sequence). The CDR3 consists of 15 residues. The CDR3 DNA reads TGTGCCAGCAGCTTGTCCCTAGCGGGAGACTACGAGCAGTACTTC. Its translation is CASSLSLAGDYEQYF.

J is TRBJ2-5 and V is TRBV7-9; tentative D call: TRBD1 (6 bases). The CDR3 is made up of 15 amino acids. CDR1 SEHNR and CDR2 FQNEAQ come from the germline V gene (reference sequence). Trimming took off 5 bases at V and 1 base at J, with 14 bases between the two ends. The CDR3 loop is CASSHGQLTQETQYF. The CDR3 region has the DNA TGTGCCAGCAGCCACGGACAGCTGACCCAAGAGACCCAGTACTTC.

The V gene is TRBV2, the J gene TRBJ1-4; 12 bases agree with TRBD1. The trim removed 7 bases at V and 3 bases at J, leaving 12 bases unmatched. Germline assignment: CDR1 SNHLY and CDR2 FYNNEI. The CDR3 is made up of 18 amino acids. In nucleotides, the CDR3 is TGTGCCAGCAATTCGCCGGGACAGGGGGCAGTCGCTAATGAAAAACTGTTTTTT. Translation gives CASNSPGQGAVANEKLFF.

The chain combines TRBV2 with TRBJ1-1; 7 bases are shared with TRBD1. The V segment lost 3 bases and the J segment 7 bases; nucleotides outside the gene matches: 5. Germline CDR1 is SNHLY and CDR2 is FYNNEI. This CDR3 comprises 13 residues. The CDR3 here is CASSEVRQGEAFF. The CDR3 nucleotides are TGTGCCAGCAGTGAGGTAAGACAGGGTGAAGCTTTCTTT. Complete variable domain (other parts from reference TRBV2 and TRBJ1-1): EPEVTQTPSHQVTQMGQEVILRCVPISNHLYFYWYRQILGQKVEFLVSFYNNEISEKSEIFDDQFSVERPDGSNFTLKIRSTKLEDSAMYFCASSEVRQGEAFFGQGTRLTVV.

The rearrangement uses TRBV5-6 and TRBJ1-4; the D gene is possibly TRBD1 (6 bases). Looked up from germline, CDR1 is SGHDT and CDR2 is YYEEEE. The CDR3 sequence is 15 residues long. Between the trimmed V and J ends, which lost 4 bases and 8 bases, there was a span of 18 bases. CDR3: CASSAQQGLDEKLFF. DNA for the CDR3: TGTGCCAGCAGCGCTCAACAGGGCTTAGACGAAAAACTGTTTTTT.

This rearrangement joins TRBV7-2 to TRBJ2-5; D perhaps matches TRBD1 (6 bases). V lost 1 base to trimming and J lost 13 bases, with 19 bases between them. The CDR3 runs 14 residues. The V gene's germline CDR1 is SGHTA and CDR2 FQGNSA. CDR3 residues: CASSLGWSGGRMYF. As DNA, the CDR3 is TGTGCCAGCAGCTTAGGATGGAGTGGGGGCCGCATGTACTTC. The whole variable domain, filled in from reference TRBV7-2 and TRBJ2-5, reads GAGVSQSPSNKVTEKGKDVELRCDPISGHTALYWYRQSLGQGLEFLIYFQGNSAPDKSGLPSDRFSAERTGGSVSTLTIQRTQQEDSAVYLCASSLGWSGGRMYFGPGTRLLVL.

The CDR3 loop is CASSNTETKYF. Here the CDR3 DNA reads TGTGCCAGCAGTAACACCGAGACAAAGTACTTC. This chain joins TRBV28 and TRBJ2-7, with D unresolved. Germline CDR1 MDHEN, CDR2 SYDVKM. This CDR3 is built from 11 residues. The ends were cut back, 5 bases at V and 11 bases at J, with 13 bases in the middle. The full variable domain, in which reference TRBV28 and TRBJ2-7 provide the parts outside the CDR3, is DVKVTQSSRYLVKRTGEKVFLECVQDMDHENMFWYRQDPGLGLRLIYFSYDVKMKEKGDIPEGYSVSREKKERFSLILESASTNQTSMYLCASSNTETKYFGPGTRLTVT.

Concerning this clone: The sample holds other DNA sequences that translate to the same CDR3. The chain recombines TRBV5-1 with TRBJ1-1; 7 bases match TRBD1. V lost 1 base and J lost 1; bases outside the gene matches: 1. The CDR3 has 14 residues. Germline CDR1 and CDR2: SGHRS and YFSETQ. This CDR3 reads CASSLTGENTEAFF. CDR3 nucleotides: TGCGCCAGCAGCTTGACAGGGGAGAACACTGAAGCTTTCTTT.

The chain couples TRBV19 to TRBJ2-7, with TRBD2 identical over 11 bases. The CDR3 contains 20 residues. Germline values: CDR1 LNHDA, CDR2 SQIVND (reference sequence). The V segment lost 7 bases and the J segment 1 base; nucleotides outside the gene matches: 21. In DNA, the CDR3 is TGTGCCAGTATCTACCTGGGCTGGGGGCTAGCGGGAGGAATATCCTACGAGCAGTACTTC. As protein: CASIYLGWGLAGGISYEQYF.

This chain uses TRBV12-3 or TRBV12-4 with TRBJ2-7, with D possibly being TRBD1 (5 bases). Trimming took 5 bases from V and 6 from J, leaving 11 bases between them. CDR3 size: 12 residues. The CDR3 loop reads CASSPRVSEQYF. In DNA form, the CDR3 reads TGTGCCAGCAGTCCCAGGGTGAGCGAGCAGTACTTC.

The rearrangement links TRBV9 to TRBJ2-7; TRBD2 aligns across 14 bases. J lost 5 bases, V lost 4 bases, and 8 bases had no gene match. Germline V gives CDR1 SGDLS, CDR2 YYNGEE. This CDR3 contains 16 residues. The CDR3, as DNA: TGTGCCAGCAGCACCCGACTAGCGGGAGGGCCCAACGAGCAGTACTTC. Protein: CASSTRLAGGPNEQYF.

V usage is TRBV7-6 and J usage is TRBJ2-7; 7 nucleotides match TRBD1. With 5 bases clipped from V and 7 bases from J, the junction kept 14 bases outside the gene matches. In germline, CDR1 is SGHVS, CDR2 FNYEAQ. The CDR3 length is 15 residues. The CDR3 DNA is TGTGCCAGCAGCCCATACCGACAGGGCACGGGAGAGCAGTACTTC. Translating gives CASSPYRQGTGEQYF.

This chain uses TRBV5-1 with TRBJ2-7, with D perhaps matching TRBD2 (6 bases). The CDR3 runs to 14 residues. The germline gives CDR1 SGHRS, CDR2 YFSETQ. V gave up 1 base and J gave up 1 base, with 9 bases separating them. This CDR3 reads CASSLFGTSYEQYF. In DNA, the CDR3 is TGCGCCAGCAGCTTGTTTGGGACTTCCTACGAGCAGTACTTC.

This rearrangement joins TRBV19 to TRBJ1-4; 8 bases match TRBD1. The CDR3 is 14 residues long. Germline values: CDR1 LNHDA, CDR2 SQIVND (reference sequence). V lost 7 bases to trimming and J lost 5 bases; unmatched junction nucleotides: 6. The CDR3 DNA follows: TGTGCCAGTACCTTGGACAGGGTGAATGAAAAACTGTTTTTT. This gives the protein CASTLDRVNEKLFF.

The chain has TRBV27 and TRBJ2-3; the D is unclear. The germline V and J ends were trimmed by 3 bases and 0 bases, with 7 bases remaining between them. The CDR3 consists of 14 residues. CDR1 and CDR2 from the germline V gene are MNHEY and SMNVEV (reference sequence). CDR3 in DNA: TGTGCCAGCAGTTTCGCTCTAAGCACAGATACGCAGTATTTT. Translated: CASSFALSTDTQYF.

The chain joins TRBV19 to TRBJ2-1, with D possibly matching TRBD1 (7 bases). Trimming took 3 bases from V and 4 from J, leaving 16 bases between them. The CDR3 loop spans 16 amino acids. Germline lookup yields CDR1 LNHDA and CDR2 SQIVND (reference sequence). CDR3 DNA: TGTGCCAGTAGTATTTCGGCGGAGGGGGCTTACAATGAGCAGTTCTTC. Translating it yields CASSISAEGAYNEQFF.

This chain connects TRBV5-6 to TRBJ2-1; no clear D gene. The CDR3 covers 14 residues. V was clipped by 1 base and J by 4 bases, with 9 bases between them. In germline, CDR1 is SGHDT, CDR2 YYEEEE. Here the CDR3 reads CASSLREPYNEQFF. The CDR3, as DNA: TGTGCCAGCAGCTTGCGAGAGCCATACAATGAGCAGTTCTTC.

The chain recombines TRBV12-3 or TRBV12-4 with TRBJ1-4; D unresolved. CDR3 length equals 13 residues. The germline V and J ends were trimmed by 7 bases and 8 bases, with 14 bases remaining between them. The CDR3 region has the DNA TGTGCCAGCACCACGACTGGTGAGGAAAAACTGTTTTTT. It encodes CASTTTGEEKLFF.

This clone is a singleton in its sample. DNA of the CDR3: TGTGCCAGCAGTTACCGCTACGGGACTAGCGGATCCTACGAGCAGTACTTC. As protein: CASSYRYGTSGSYEQYF. This sequence joins TRBV6-2 or TRBV6-3 and TRBJ2-7; 11 bases line up with TRBD2. The CDR3 runs to 17 residues. Germline CDR1 reads MNHEY; CDR2 reads SVGEGT. With 2 bases clipped from V and 1 base from J, the junction kept 7 bases outside the gene matches.

The table lists this clone with a few counts. The chain is built from TRBV18 and TRBJ1-5, with D maybe TRBD1 (5 bases). CDR1 and CDR2 from the germline V gene are KGHSH and LQKENI. CDR3 size: 13 residues. The ends were cut back, 1 base at V and 4 bases at J, with 5 bases in the middle. DNA of the CDR3: TGTGCCAGCTCACCACAGGGGAATCAGCCCCAGCATTTT. Amino acid sequence: CASSPQGNQPQHF.

V and J are TRBV25-1 and TRBJ2-7; 9 bases fit TRBD2. CDR1 and CDR2 from the germline V gene are MGHDK and SYGVNS. With V trimmed by 3 bases and J by 7 bases, 4 bases remained unmatched. CDR3 length: 13 residues. The CDR3 is CASSDSLAGEQYF. In nucleotides, the CDR3 is TGTGCCAGCAGTGATTCGCTAGCGGGAGAGCAGTACTTC.

The chain couples TRBV6-5 to TRBJ1-1, with unresolved D. Germline V gives CDR1 MNHEY, CDR2 SVGAGI. Trimming pared 6 bases from V and 1 base from J, leaving 15 bases between. CDR3 length equals 15 residues. As DNA, the CDR3 is TGTGCCAGCAGGCAGGTCGCACTTTCGAACACTGAAGCTTTCTTT. Residues: CASRQVALSNTEAFF.

The V gene is TRBV5-1, the J gene TRBJ2-1, with 11 bases fitting TRBD2. The V and J ends lost 0 bases and 9 bases, in that order; junction bases with no gene match: 8. The germline CDR1 and CDR2 sequences are SGHRS and YFSETQ. There are 16 residues in the CDR3. The CDR3 here is CASSLVRTSGFGEQFF. In DNA, the CDR3 is TGCGCCAGCAGCTTGGTTCGGACTAGCGGGTTCGGTGAGCAGTTCTTC.